Reported below is one TCR beta chain. This sample was taken from a study of blood T cell repertoires in COVID-19. About the study: Researchers got acute and convalescent COVID-19 samples from the United States, Italy and Spain. PBMCs, B-cell-depleted T cells, or T cells were the source of the cDNA or gDNA that made up the material.

Under the authors' procedure: Scientists estimated how many nucleated cells there were by amplifying reference gene primers. Some clones are missing from TCRdb's copy, which holds only in-frame ones; the method was immunoSEQ multiplex PCR. That table furnishes V, J and clone size, whereas the DNA furnished D and trimming. The table shows roughly 140,000 clones, with roughly 84% occurring only once. This receptor was taken from a woman aged 45-65 years in a cohort sampled during active or convalescent COVID-19. Material for sequencing was peripheral blood.

CDR3 residues: CAWSASGGPLRDTQYF. DNA of the CDR3: TGTGCCTGGAGTGCCAGCGGGGGGCCCTTGAGGGATACGCAGTATTTT. The chain carries TRBV30 and TRBJ2-3; 9 bases fit TRBD2. The CDR3 spans 16 residues. With V trimmed by 1 base and J by 6 bases, 11 bases remained unmatched. CDR1 GTSNPN and CDR2 SVGIG come from the germline V gene (reference sequence).